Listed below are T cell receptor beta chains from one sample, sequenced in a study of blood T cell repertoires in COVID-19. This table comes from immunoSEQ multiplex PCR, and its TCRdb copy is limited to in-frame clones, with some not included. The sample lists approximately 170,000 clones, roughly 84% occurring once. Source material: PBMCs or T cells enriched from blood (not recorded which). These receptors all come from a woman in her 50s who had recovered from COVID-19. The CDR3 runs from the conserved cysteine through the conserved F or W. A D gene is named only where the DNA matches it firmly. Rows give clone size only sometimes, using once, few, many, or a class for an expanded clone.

cdr3_nt: TGTGCCAGCAGCTTAGAGGCGGGGGGGCAGTCAGATACGCAGTATTTT
cdr3_aa: CASSLEAGGQSDTQYF
j_call: TRBJ2-3
clone_size: few
d_call: TRBD2
v_call: TRBV7-9

cdr3_nt: TGTGCCAGCAGCTTAGACAGACAAGAGACCCAGTACTTC
cdr3_aa: CASSLDRQETQYF
j_call: TRBJ2-5
clone_size: once
d_call: -
v_call: TRBV13

cdr3_nt: TGTGCCAGCAGCCCCGGACTGTGGGGTTGGGAGACCCAGTACTTC
cdr3_aa: CASSPGLWGWETQYF
j_call: TRBJ2-5
clone_size: -
d_call: -
v_call: TRBV7-9

cdr3_nt: TGTGCCAGCAGCCCCAGGACAGGGAGCACCGGGGAGCTGTTTTTT
cdr3_aa: CASSPRTGSTGELFF
j_call: TRBJ2-2
clone_size: -
d_call: TRBD1
v_call: TRBV14

cdr3_nt: TGTGCCAGCAGCTTAAAGGGCGGGGCATCCTACGAGCAGTACTTC
cdr3_aa: CASSLKGGASYEQYF
j_call: TRBJ2-7
clone_size: -
d_call: -
v_call: TRBV7-2

cdr3_nt: TGTGCCAGCAGCAAAAGACTTCCAGGGCACTACGAGCAGTACTTC
cdr3_aa: CASSKRLPGHYEQYF
j_call: TRBJ2-7
clone_size: -
d_call: -
v_call: TRBV11-3

cdr3_nt: TGCGCCAGCAGCGCATCTGTTCTAGCGGGAGGACTGAACACCGGGGAGCTGTTTTTT
cdr3_aa: CASSASVLAGGLNTGELFF
j_call: TRBJ2-2
clone_size: -
d_call: TRBD2
v_call: TRBV5-1

cdr3_nt: TGTGCCAGCAGCTCTTTGGGAGATCCGAACACCGGGGAGCTGTTTTTT
cdr3_aa: CASSSLGDPNTGELFF
j_call: TRBJ2-2
clone_size: -
d_call: -
v_call: TRBV5-6

cdr3_nt: TGTGCCAGTAGTCCAGGACAGTTTTTAGAGACTGAAGCTTTCTTT
cdr3_aa: CASSPGQFLETEAFF
j_call: TRBJ1-1
clone_size: -
d_call: -
v_call: TRBV19

cdr3_nt: TGTGCCAGCAGTTGGGGACTCGAGCAGTACTTC
cdr3_aa: CASSWGLEQYF
j_call: TRBJ2-7
clone_size: few
d_call: -
v_call: TRBV12-3/TRBV12-4

cdr3_nt: TGTGCCAGCAGTTACTCGAGCGCATACAATGAGCAGTTCTTC
cdr3_aa: CASSYSSAYNEQFF
j_call: TRBJ2-1
clone_size: -
d_call: -
v_call: TRBV6-2/TRBV6-3

cdr3_nt: TGTGCCAGCAGCGTCGGCACTAGCGCAAGCACAGATACGCAGTATTTT
cdr3_aa: CASSVGTSASTDTQYF
j_call: TRBJ2-3
clone_size: -
d_call: TRBD2
v_call: TRBV9

cdr3_nt: TGTGCCAGCAGCTTGGACCAGTTTTCCTACGAGCAGTACTTC
cdr3_aa: CASSLDQFSYEQYF
j_call: TRBJ2-7
clone_size: once
d_call: -
v_call: TRBV5-5

cdr3_nt: TGTGCCAGTGGCCGGACAGGGCACAATGAGCAGTTCTTC
cdr3_aa: CASGRTGHNEQFF
j_call: TRBJ2-1
clone_size: -
d_call: TRBD1
v_call: TRBV19

cdr3_nt: TGTGCCAGCAGTTTACAACGAGGCAATCAGCCCCAGCATTTT
cdr3_aa: CASSLQRGNQPQHF
j_call: TRBJ1-5
clone_size: -
d_call: -
v_call: TRBV28

cdr3_nt: TGTGCCAGCAGTTACGGGGCATCACTAGCTGGTTCACCCCTCCACTTT
cdr3_aa: CASSYGASLAGSPLHF
j_call: TRBJ1-6
clone_size: -
d_call: -
v_call: TRBV6-5

cdr3_nt: TGTGCCAGCAGCATACAGGGATCGTATATTACAAATTCACCCCTCCACTTT
cdr3_aa: CASSIQGSYITNSPLHF
j_call: TRBJ1-6
clone_size: few
d_call: -
v_call: TRBV7-2

cdr3_nt: TGTGCCAGCAGCTTATCAGGGTATGAGCAGTTCTTC
cdr3_aa: CASSLSGYEQFF
j_call: TRBJ2-1
clone_size: -
d_call: -
v_call: TRBV11-2

cdr3_nt: TGCAGTGCTAGTTGGACAGGGGGTAGTGGGGAGCTGTTTTTT
cdr3_aa: CSASWTGGSGELFF
j_call: TRBJ2-2
clone_size: once
d_call: TRBD1
v_call: TRBV20-1

cdr3_nt: TGTGCCAGCAGTTTTACCACTACGACTAACACTGAAGCTTTCTTT
cdr3_aa: CASSFTTTTNTEAFF
j_call: TRBJ1-1
clone_size: -
d_call: -
v_call: TRBV28

cdr3_nt: TGTGCCAGCAGCCAAGAGACCAAGCGAAATGAGCAGTTCTTC
cdr3_aa: CASSQETKRNEQFF
j_call: TRBJ2-1
clone_size: -
d_call: -
v_call: TRBV14

cdr3_nt: TGTGCCAGCGTCCCAGGGGGGCTCACTGAAGCTTTCTTT
cdr3_aa: CASVPGGLTEAFF
j_call: TRBJ1-1
clone_size: -
d_call: TRBD1
v_call: TRBV19

cdr3_nt: TGTGCCAGTAGTCCCGGAGGGACAGGGGCGTATCTGCCCCAGCATTTT
cdr3_aa: CASSPGGTGAYLPQHF
j_call: TRBJ1-5
clone_size: -
d_call: TRBD1
v_call: TRBV19

cdr3_nt: TGTGCCAGCAGTCCACGGGGGGCAGCCTGGAATGAGCAGTTCTTC
cdr3_aa: CASSPRGAAWNEQFF
j_call: TRBJ2-1
clone_size: -
d_call: -
v_call: TRBV6-5

cdr3_nt: TGTGCCAGCAGAGCAGGGGCGGCGTTTAATGAAAAACTGTTTTTT
cdr3_aa: CASRAGAAFNEKLFF
j_call: TRBJ1-4
clone_size: -
d_call: -
v_call: TRBV2

cdr3_nt: TGTGCCAGCAGCGTAGGGGGGCCTGTTCCCGGGGAGCTGTTTTTT
cdr3_aa: CASSVGGPVPGELFF
j_call: TRBJ2-2
clone_size: -
d_call: -
v_call: TRBV9

cdr3_nt: TGTGCCAGCAGTCAGACGAGCGGCACCGGGGAGCTGTTTTTT
cdr3_aa: CASSQTSGTGELFF
j_call: TRBJ2-2
clone_size: -
d_call: -
v_call: TRBV7-2

cdr3_nt: TGTGCCAGCGGTTTTGTAGGGGCCGAGCAGTACTTC
cdr3_aa: CASGFVGAEQYF
j_call: TRBJ2-7
clone_size: -
d_call: -
v_call: TRBV2

cdr3_nt: TGTGCCAGCACTCTACTACAGGGGGCTGAAGCTTTCTTT
cdr3_aa: CASTLLQGAEAFF
j_call: TRBJ1-1
clone_size: -
d_call: TRBD1
v_call: TRBV12-3/TRBV12-4